These 17 T cell receptor beta chains originate from one sample sequenced in a study of tumor-infiltrating lymphocytes in primary liver carcinoma. Total RNA amounting to roughly 0.5 ug was the source from which TCR beta cDNA was made with a constant-region primer. Library construction for TCR beta comprised three nested multiplex PCR rounds performed with slightly modified ARM-PCR. For approximately 11 cycles apiece, the opening two PCR rounds ran with TRBV1-TRBV30 forward primers and a C-beta reverse primer. Each CDR3 protein is one row after TCRdb ran MiXCR on the multiplex PCR reads. Here the sample spans 110,000 or so distinct CDR3 sequences, about four fifths being singletons. From about 19-30 mg of unsorted bulk tissue, DNA and RNA were co-extracted together. Sequencing was done on a sample of liver tumor tissue from sampling region 3. Subset denoted: tumor region T3, left-lateral pole. The receptor set was obtained from a man aged 35 to 55 with primary liver carcinoma and hepatitis B virus infection.

Of note for this clonotype: One end of the junction varies from germline; a read error may be responsible. The chain has TRBV12-3 or TRBV12-4 and TRBJ2-7; D is ambiguous. This CDR3 contains 12 residues. This CDR3 is CASSPNPSEQCF. CDR3 DNA sequence: TGTGCCAGCAGTCCGAACCCGAGCGAGCAGTGCTTC.

With regard to this clonotype: An end of the junction differs from the germline gene, which may be a read error. This chain uses TRBV5-5 with TRBJ2-7; D is uncertain. This CDR3 is 14 amino acids long. Per the germline V gene, CDR1 is SGHKS and CDR2 is YYEKEE (reference sequence). Here the CDR3 reads CGSSLVPSEGERYF. Here the CDR3 DNA reads TGTGGCAGCAGCTTGGTTCCAAGTGAAGGAGAGCGGTACTTC. Full variable domain (remainder filled in from reference TRBV5-5 and TRBJ2-7): DAGVTQSPTHLIKTRGQQVTLRCSPISGHKSVSWYQQVLGQGPQFIFQYYEKEERGRGNFPDRFSARQFPNYSSELNVNALLLGDSALYLCGSSLVPSEGERYFGPGTRLTVT.

This clonotype was found once. This chain joins TRBV29-1 and TRBJ2-5; 8 bases are a match to TRBD2. Losses at the gene ends were 4 bases for V and 5 bases for J; bases not matched to a gene: 12. CDR1 and CDR2 from the germline V gene are SQVTM and ANQGSEA. CDR3 length: 15 amino acids. The CDR3 protein is CSVGGTRGSSETQYF. Written as DNA, the CDR3 is TGCAGCGTTGGTGGGACTAGGGGGAGTAGTGAGACCCAGTACTTC.

A few counts support this clonotype. CDR3 sequence: CSVDLPDASPYNEQFF. CDR3 in DNA: TGCAGCGTTGATCTTCCGGACGCCAGCCCCTACAATGAGCAGTTCTTC. This chain connects TRBV29-1 to TRBJ2-1, with D uncertain. The V gene's germline CDR1 is SQVTM and CDR2 ANQGSEA. The CDR3 extends over 16 amino acids. Trimming took 3 bases from V and 2 from J, leaving 17 bases between them.

Concerning this clonotype: Sequence at one end of the junction differs from germline and may be a read error. The chain combines TRBV6-6 with TRBJ1-2; D gene unclear. The germline V gene has CDR1 MNHNY and CDR2 SVGAGI (reference sequence). This CDR3 is 14 amino acids long. CDR3 sequence: CVSTTSPRNYGYTF. The DNA of the CDR3 is TGTGTCAGCACCACGAGTCCCAGGAACTATGGCTACACCTTC.

The gene calls are TRBV12-1 and TRBJ2-7; the D call of TRBD1 is as the table states it, not checked on the DNA. TRBV12-1 is described as a pseudogene. The CDR3 length is 16 residues. The CDR3 DNA is TGTGTCAGTAGCTTTTTCGGAGGACAGAGAACCTACGAGCAGTACTTC. The encoded protein is CVSSFFGGQRTYEQYF.

This clonotype has a single count. At one end, the junction sequence differs from germline, possibly due to a read error. This sequence joins TRBV6-5 and TRBJ2-2; a weak D match, TRBD2 (6 bases). The CDR3 runs to 15 residues. The germline V gene has CDR1 MNHEY and CDR2 SVGAGI. The DNA of the CDR3 is TGTGCCAGCAGTTACTCAGGGACTTACACCGGGGAGCTGTTTTTC. This translates into CASSYSGTYTGELFF.

V is TRBV11-2 and J is TRBJ1-5; D is possibly TRBD1 (5 bases). V gave up 1 base and J gave up 6 bases, with 19 bases separating them. The germline V gene has CDR1 SGHAT and CDR2 FQNNGV. The CDR3 sequence is 17 residues long. This CDR3 is CASSLVGVSGCSQPQHF. DNA for the CDR3: TGTGCCAGCAGCTTAGTAGGGGTATCAGGGTGCAGTCAGCCCCAGCATTTT. The whole variable domain, filled in from reference TRBV11-2 and TRBJ1-5, reads EAGVAQSPRYKIIEKRQSVAFWCNPISGHATLYWYQQILGQGPKLLIQFQNNGVVDDSQLPKDRFSAERLKGVDSTLKIQPAKLEDSAVYLCASSLVGVSGCSQPQHFGDGTRLSIL.

Notes on this clonotype: One junction end does not reproduce the germline sequence, and a read error may be involved. The genes are TRBV24-1 and TRBJ2-3; possibly TRBD2 for D (6 bases). There are 16 residues in the CDR3. Germline values: CDR1 KGHDR, CDR2 SFDVKD. The chain's CDR3 is CATSGRVTTSTGTQYF. In nucleotides, the CDR3 is TGTGCCACCAGTGGGAGGGTAACGACTAGTACAGGTACGCAGTATTTT.

A remark on this clonotype: The junction differs from germline at one of its ends, possibly a read error. This chain joins TRBV6-2 or TRBV6-3 and TRBJ2-4; TRBD2 agrees at 8 bases. Germline assignment: CDR1 MNHEY and CDR2 SVGEGT. The CDR3 runs to 14 residues. The CDR3 here is CVSSRRGGENIQYF. DNA of the CDR3: TGTGTCAGCAGCCGCCGGGGGGGCGAAAACATTCAGTACTTC.

The rearrangement links TRBV5-4 to TRBJ2-7; 7 nucleotides line up with TRBD1. The CDR3 covers 15 residues. The germline CDR1 and CDR2 sequences are SGHNT and YYREEE (reference sequence). With V trimmed by 3 bases and J by 6 bases, 12 bases remained unmatched. The CDR3 DNA follows: TGTGCCAGCAGCTCTGGGACAGACGCGATAGGCGAGCAGTACTTC. Protein: CASSSGTDAIGEQYF.

With respect to this clonotype: The limits of the CDR3 on the DNA are not certain, so only TCRdb's listed CDR3 is given. The chain carries TRBV29-1 and TRBJ1-5; the table assigns TRBD1, which was not confirmed against the DNA. The CDR3 numbers 12 amino acids, ends counted. CDR1 is SQVTM and CDR2 is ANQGSEA in the germline V gene. The CDR3 sequence: CSVGTGIQPHHF.

On this clonotype: A much larger clone lies one base from this, so it may be a read error. The gene calls are TRBV19 and TRBJ2-3, with 10 bases identical to TRBD2. From germline, CDR1 is LNHDA and CDR2 SQIVND (reference sequence). The CDR3 spans 16 residues. The CDR3 bases are TGTGGCAGTAGTATAATAGCGGGAGGCGCACAAGATACGCAGTATTTT. Residues: CGSSIIAGGAQDTQYF.

Concerning this clonotype itself: This may be a read error: a much more frequent sequence differs by one nucleotide. The V call is TRBV11-2, the J call TRBJ2-3; D uncertain. This CDR3 has 13 amino acids. CDR1 and CDR2 from the germline V gene are SGHAT and FQNNGV. Trimming removed 0 bases from V and 8 bases from J, with 9 bases in between. The chain's CDR3 is CASSLDRGVTQYF. The CDR3 DNA is TGTGCCAGCAGCTTAGATCGAGGAGTTACGCAGTATTTT.

Note on this clonotype: Without the conserved terminal phenylalanine or tryptophan, this CDR3 likely stems from a read error. As DNA, the CDR3 is TGTGCCAGCAGCTTAGATTGGGTAGCCTATTATCGAGGCTACACCTAC. Its translation: CASSLDWVAYYRGYTY. This sequence joins TRBV11-2 and TRBJ1-2; D ambiguous. V was shortened by 0 bases and J by 8 bases, with 19 bases between the two germline ends. The germline CDR1 and CDR2 sequences are SGHAT and FQNNGV. The CDR3 covers 16 residues.

With respect to this clonotype: Mismatch with germline at one junction end may stem from a read error. The chain uses TRBV11-3 and TRBJ2-7, with D hard to call. CDR3 size: 12 residues. Germline V gives CDR1 SGHNT, CDR2 YENEEA. CDR3 nucleotide sequence: TGTGCCAGCTGCTTAACTGCCAATGAGCAGTACTTC. Translated: CASCLTANEQYF. Supplemented by reference TRBV11-3 and TRBJ2-7, the full variable domain reads EAGVVQSPRYKIIEKKQPVAFWCNPISGHNTLYWYLQNLGQGPELLIRYENEEAVDDSQLPKDRFSAERLKGVDSTLKIQPAELGDSAVYLCASCLTANEQYFGPGTRLTVT.

The chain combines TRBV6-6 with TRBJ1-2, with D unresolved. V was pared by 9 bases and J by 10 bases, with 24 bases between. Germline CDR1 reads MNHNY; CDR2 reads SVGAGI (reference sequence). CDR3 size: 14 residues. The CDR3 here is CASNPRTRTIDYTF. The CDR3 DNA sequence: TGTGCCAGTAATCCAAGGACGCGGACGATCGACTACACCTTC.